This TCR beta chain was documented in a study of shared clonotypes between healthy human individuals. Germline CDR1 KGHSH, CDR2 LQKENI. V was pared by 3 bases and J by 6 bases, with 5 bases of the junction left unmatched. The CDR3 totals 14 residues. The assay was immunoSEQ multiplex PCR, and TCRdb's table has in-frame clones only and misses some. Among fewer than 850,000 clones listed, around 72% were seen once. The sequenced material came from memory CD4+ T cells sorted from blood. Documented subset: CD45RA-negative fraction. The origin of this receptor is a woman in her twenties or thirties in good health. The gene calls are TRBV18 and TRBJ1-2, with 9 bases aligning to TRBD1. CDR3 sequence reads: CASSPGQGPNGYTF. The CDR3 DNA sequence: TGTGCCAGCTCACCGGGACAGGGCCCCAATGGCTACACCTTC.